A selection of T cell receptor beta chains follows, all from one sample in a study of T cells after somatic rescue of genetic block. Assay used: immunoSEQ multiplex PCR; TCRdb lists only in-frame clones, some missing. Among 11,000 to 15,000 clones listed, over 65% were seen once. The sample was peripheral blood mononuclear cells (PBMCs). These receptors were taken from a boy aged 5 to 17. Each CDR3 is given with its conserved first and last residue. A D gene is named only where the DNA matches it firmly. Part of the rows lack a size; the others show once, few, many or a class for expanded clones.

d_call,clone_size,v_call,j_call,cdr3_nt,cdr3_aa
.,.,TRBV28,TRBJ1-6,TGTGCCAGCAGAACAAGGAGTTATTCACCCCTCCACTTT,CASRTRSYSPLHF
.,medium-sized,TRBV2,TRBJ2-2,TGTGCCAGCAGCATTCTCAGGGGGGAGAACACCGGGGAGCTGTTTTTT,CASSILRGENTGELFF
TRBD1,once,TRBV28,TRBJ2-7,TGTGCCAGCCTCGGACAGGGGGCCTCCTACGAGCAGTACTTC,CASLGQGASYEQYF
.,.,TRBV27,TRBJ2-1,TGTGCCAGCAGTTTAACAGCAGGGGGGGACAATGAGCAGTTCTTC,CASSLTAGGDNEQFF
.,.,TRBV2,TRBJ1-2,TGTGCCAGCAGTGAAGTCGGGCCCCTCGGCTACACCTTC,CASSEVGPLGYTF
.,few,TRBV6-1,TRBJ1-6,TGTGCCAGCAGTGAACGGGGATGGGATAATTCACCCCTCCACTTT,CASSERGWDNSPLHF
.,.,TRBV5-1,TRBJ1-1,TGCGCCAGCAAAAAAGCGGAGGGGTTCACTGAAGCTTTCTTT,CASKKAEGFTEAFF
.,once,TRBV7-9,TRBJ1-3,TGTGCCAGCAGCTTAGCGTTCGGCGGAGACTCTGGAAACACCATATATTTT,CASSLAFGGDSGNTIYF
TRBD1,.,TRBV6-5,TRBJ2-7,TGTGCCAGCAGGAATGACAGGGGGACCTACGAGCAGTACTTC,CASRNDRGTYEQYF
TRBD1,.,TRBV18,TRBJ2-7,TGTGCCAGCTCACCCTCCGGGACAGGGCCCGAGCAGTACTTC,CASSPSGTGPEQYF
.,.,TRBV5-2,TRBJ2-7,TGTGCCAGCAGCTCCTTCGCGGGGGGGCCTGAGGAGCAGTACTTC,CASSSFAGGPEEQYF
.,.,TRBV18,TRBJ2-7,TGTGCCAGCTCACCTGGGGCCCCTAACTACGAGCAGTACTTC,CASSPGAPNYEQYF
.,.,TRBV27,TRBJ2-2,TGTGCCAGCAGTTTACACCGCACCGGGGAGCTGTTTTTT,CASSLHRTGELFF
.,.,TRBV6-5,TRBJ2-1,TGTGCCAGCAGTCCGTCGCCCATCCGGGAGCAGTTCTTC,CASSPSPIREQFF
.,.,TRBV6-6,TRBJ2-7,TGTGCCAGCAGTTACGGTCCCTACGAGCAGTACTTC,CASSYGPYEQYF
.,.,TRBV7-9,TRBJ2-3,TGTGCCAGCAGCTTGGGAAAGGGGCGCGATTCTGCAGATACGCAGTATTTT,CASSLGKGRDSADTQYF
TRBD2,.,TRBV6-1,TRBJ2-7,TGTGCCAGCAGTGATGGACTAGCGGGGAGCGAGCAGTACTTC,CASSDGLAGSEQYF
.,.,TRBV6-6,TRBJ2-7,TGTGCCAGCATAGGTCTCTACGAGCAGTACTTC,CASIGLYEQYF
TRBD1,.,TRBV27,TRBJ1-2,TGTGCCAGCAGTTTGTTTTCCGGGACAGGGAAAAGTTCCCACATTTATGGCTACACCTTC,CASSLFSGTGKSSHIYGYTF
.,.,TRBV19,TRBJ2-6,TGTGCCAGTAGTATATGGGTTGGCGGGCCTGGGGCCAACGTCCTGACTTTC,CASSIWVGGPGANVLTF
.,.,TRBV19,TRBJ1-1,TGTGCCAGTAGTCCTCAGGGGAGGGAAACTGAAGCTTTCTTT,CASSPQGRETEAFF
TRBD1,.,TRBV28,TRBJ1-5,TGTGCCAGCAGTTTGACAGGGGTTGGCAATCAGCCCCAGCATTTT,CASSLTGVGNQPQHF
.,once,TRBV21-1,TRBJ2-1,TGTGCCAGCAGCCGCGGAGGAAAACACTCCTACAATGAGCAGTTCTTC,CASSRGGKHSYNEQFF
.,.,TRBV6-4,TRBJ2-1,TGTGCCAGCAGTGACACCCAGGGGGGGTACAATGAGCAGTTCTTC,CASSDTQGGYNEQFF
.,.,TRBV20-1,TRBJ1-1,TGCAGTGCTAGGTCCCACCCTGAAGCTTTCTTT,CSARSHPEAFF
.,.,TRBV27,TRBJ1-5,TGTGCCAGCAGTTTACGATCGACGCTACCGCCGAGGAGGCCCCAGCATTTT,CASSLRSTLPPRRPQHF
.,once,TRBV2,TRBJ2-7,TGTGCCAGCAGCCCCCCCTACGAGCAGTACTTC,CASSPPYEQYF
.,.,TRBV28,TRBJ2-7,TGTGCCAGCACTTCCCTTGCATACGAGCAGTACTTC,CASTSLAYEQYF
.,.,TRBV10-1,TRBJ2-1,TGCGCCAGCAGTGAGAACCACAATGAGCAGTTCTTC,CASSENHNEQFF
.,.,TRBV5-1,TRBJ2-7,TGCGCCAGCAGCTGGGGAGACCCCTACGAGCAGTACTTC,CASSWGDPYEQYF
.,.,TRBV28,TRBJ1-2,TGTGCCAGCAGTTTTTTGAATACGGGACGGTATGGCTACACCTTC,CASSFLNTGRYGYTF
.,few,TRBV5-1,TRBJ2-4,TGCGCCAGCAGCCCCTTAGCAGGCCTAGCCAAAAACATTCAGTACTTC,CASSPLAGLAKNIQYF